These T cell receptor beta chains were read from a single sample in a study of T-cell reconstitution after alpha-beta-depleted transplantation in children. TCRdb redid the calling of the PCR reads with MiXCR, one entry per CDR3 protein. The top ten hold roughly 5.1% of the sample, which has 400,000 to 500,000 distinct CDR3 sequences, approximately 11% seen once. The sample consisted of PBMCs from the stem cell graft donor, taken from the stem cell graft. The receptors shown here come from a human donor who donated a stem cell graft to a child with acute myeloid leukemia. Each CDR3 is given with its conserved first and last residue. Each record gives: D gene, clone size, V gene, J gene, CDR3 protein, CDR3 DNA. D genes are given only for firm matches. Clone size is shown for a subset of rows, as once, few, many or a class of expanded clone.

d_gene: -; abundance: few; v_gene: TRBV3-1; j_gene: TRBJ2-2; CDR3aa: CASSQLSGANTGELFF; CDR3nt: TGTGCCAGCAGCCAACTCAGCGGAGCGAACACCGGGGAGCTGTTTTTT
d_gene: TRBD2; abundance: few; v_gene: TRBV7-9; j_gene: TRBJ2-1; CDR3aa: CASSSADSGTRPNEQFF; CDR3nt: TGTGCCAGCAGCTCAGCTGATAGTGGGACTAGGCCCAATGAGCAGTTCTTC
d_gene: TRBD1; abundance: -; v_gene: TRBV14; j_gene: TRBJ2-1; CDR3aa: CASSRQGEALEQFF; CDR3nt: TGTGCCAGCAGCCGTCAGGGGGAAGCCCTTGAGCAGTTCTTC
d_gene: -; abundance: -; v_gene: TRBV30; j_gene: TRBJ1-2; CDR3aa: CAWSAHPSSDYGYTF; CDR3nt: TGTGCCTGGAGTGCACACCCATCCTCGGACTATGGCTACACCTTC
d_gene: -; abundance: -; v_gene: TRBV27; j_gene: TRBJ2-7; CDR3aa: CASSSLGGPYYEQYF; CDR3nt: TGTGCCAGCAGTTCCCTAGGGGGACCATACTACGAGCAGTACTTC
d_gene: -; abundance: few; v_gene: TRBV12-3/TRBV12-4; j_gene: TRBJ1-2; CDR3aa: CASSPVHSNYGYTF; CDR3nt: TGTGCCAGCAGTCCCGTACATTCTAACTATGGCTACACCTTC
d_gene: TRBD2; abundance: many; v_gene: TRBV11-2; j_gene: TRBJ2-3; CDR3aa: CASSRKMASGRLTDTQYF; CDR3nt: TGTGCCAGCAGCCGAAAAATGGCTAGCGGGAGGTTAACAGATACGCAGTATTTT
d_gene: TRBD2; abundance: many; v_gene: TRBV29-1; j_gene: TRBJ2-3; CDR3aa: CSVASGSQQYF; CDR3nt: TGCAGCGTAGCGAGCGGGAGCCAGCAGTATTTT
d_gene: -; abundance: few; v_gene: TRBV13; j_gene: TRBJ1-4; CDR3aa: CASSRKSTATNEKLFF; CDR3nt: TGTGCCAGCAGCCGCAAATCGACAGCAACTAATGAAAAACTGTTTTTT
d_gene: TRBD1; abundance: few; v_gene: TRBV24-1; j_gene: TRBJ2-1; CDR3aa: CATSEAGQGSRNEQFF; CDR3nt: TGTGCCACCAGTGAGGCGGGACAGGGGAGTAGGAATGAGCAGTTCTTC
d_gene: -; abundance: -; v_gene: TRBV5-1; j_gene: TRBJ1-1; CDR3aa: CASSFQGQHTEAFF; CDR3nt: TGCGCCAGCAGCTTCCAGGGGCAGCACACTGAAGCTTTCTTT
d_gene: TRBD1; abundance: few; v_gene: TRBV30; j_gene: TRBJ1-1; CDR3aa: CAWRKEGQGNTEAFF; CDR3nt: TGTGCCTGGAGAAAAGAGGGACAGGGGAACACTGAAGCTTTCTTT
d_gene: TRBD2; abundance: -; v_gene: TRBV7-9; j_gene: TRBJ2-1; CDR3aa: CASSGAGGLAFSEQFF; CDR3nt: TGTGCCAGTTCGGGTGCCGGGGGACTAGCTTTTAGTGAGCAGTTCTTC
d_gene: TRBD1; abundance: few; v_gene: TRBV5-1; j_gene: TRBJ1-4; CDR3aa: CASSWDLRTGTTNEKLFF; CDR3nt: TGCGCCAGCAGCTGGGACCTACGGACAGGAACGACTAATGAAAAACTGTTTTTT
d_gene: TRBD1; abundance: -; v_gene: TRBV20-1; j_gene: TRBJ1-2; CDR3aa: CCASVRRWTGYYGYTF; CDR3nt: TGCTGTGCTAGCGTAAGAAGATGGACAGGCTACTATGGCTACACCTTC
d_gene: -; abundance: few; v_gene: TRBV6-5; j_gene: TRBJ2-5; CDR3aa: CASSYNQETQYF; CDR3nt: TGTGCCAGCAGTTACAATCAAGAGACCCAGTACTTC
d_gene: -; abundance: many; v_gene: TRBV5-1; j_gene: TRBJ2-7; CDR3aa: CASSRRQGGYEQYF; CDR3nt: TGCGCCAGCAGCCGGCGACAGGGAGGATACGAGCAGTACTTC
d_gene: -; abundance: few; v_gene: TRBV5-1; j_gene: TRBJ2-3; CDR3aa: CASSLDPTGGSTDTQYF; CDR3nt: TGCGCCAGCAGCTTGGATCCCACCGGCGGGAGCACAGATACGCAGTATTTT
d_gene: -; abundance: -; v_gene: TRBV11-2; j_gene: TRBJ1-1; CDR3aa: CASSLFRGREAFF; CDR3nt: TGTGCCAGCAGCTTATTCAGGGGCAGGGAAGCTTTCTTT
d_gene: -; abundance: few; v_gene: TRBV12-3/TRBV12-4; j_gene: TRBJ2-5; CDR3aa: CASSPTVQETQYF; CDR3nt: TGTGCCAGCAGTCCGACTGTCCAAGAGACCCAGTACTTC
d_gene: -; abundance: many; v_gene: TRBV5-4; j_gene: TRBJ1-4; CDR3aa: CASSQMTGNEKLFF; CDR3nt: TGTGCCAGCAGTCAAATGACGGGGAATGAAAAACTGTTTTTT
d_gene: TRBD1; abundance: few; v_gene: TRBV29-1; j_gene: TRBJ2-5; CDR3aa: CSAGGQQETQYF; CDR3nt: TGCAGCGCTGGGGGACAGCAAGAGACCCAGTACTTC
d_gene: -; abundance: few; v_gene: TRBV18; j_gene: TRBJ1-1; CDR3aa: CASSPRENAEAFF; CDR3nt: TGTGCCAGCTCACCGCGGGAAAATGCCGAAGCTTTCTTT
d_gene: TRBD1; abundance: few; v_gene: TRBV29-1; j_gene: TRBJ1-1; CDR3aa: CSVSRGQGNTEAFF; CDR3nt: TGCAGCGTCTCCAGGGGGCAGGGGAACACTGAAGCTTTCTTT
d_gene: -; abundance: -; v_gene: TRBV5-1; j_gene: TRBJ1-5; CDR3aa: CARDLQSGGQPQHF; CDR3nt: TGCGCCAGAGATTTACAGTCGGGAGGTCAGCCCCAGCATTTT
d_gene: TRBD2; abundance: -; v_gene: TRBV6-2/TRBV6-3; j_gene: TRBJ2-5; CDR3aa: CASRGIAGQETQYF; CDR3nt: TGTGCCAGCAGGGGTATAGCGGGGCAAGAGACCCAGTACTTC
d_gene: -; abundance: -; v_gene: TRBV27; j_gene: TRBJ2-1; CDR3aa: CASSPSTRADHEQFF; CDR3nt: TGTGCCAGCAGTCCCTCGACTAGGGCAGACCATGAGCAGTTCTTC
d_gene: TRBD1; abundance: few; v_gene: TRBV7-2; j_gene: TRBJ2-3; CDR3aa: CASSGGTDATQYF; CDR3nt: TGTGCCAGCAGTGGTGGGACAGATGCTACGCAGTATTTT
d_gene: TRBD1; abundance: once; v_gene: TRBV20-1; j_gene: TRBJ1-1; CDR3aa: CSAKGQGTGEAFF; CDR3nt: TGCAGTGCTAAAGGACAGGGGACTGGTGAAGCTTTCTTT
d_gene: TRBD1; abundance: few; v_gene: TRBV5-1; j_gene: TRBJ1-1; CDR3aa: CASSVAEQGATEAFF; CDR3nt: TGCGCCAGCAGTGTTGCAGAACAGGGGGCCACTGAAGCTTTCTTT
d_gene: TRBD1; abundance: many; v_gene: TRBV4-2; j_gene: TRBJ2-5; CDR3aa: CASSKSPGQGRETQYF; CDR3nt: TGTGCCAGCAGCAAGAGTCCGGGACAGGGGAGGGAGACCCAGTACTTC
d_gene: -; abundance: -; v_gene: TRBV12-3/TRBV12-4; j_gene: TRBJ1-1; CDR3aa: CASILRDGTEAFF; CDR3nt: TGTGCCAGCATCCTCCGGGACGGAACTGAAGCTTTCTTT
d_gene: -; abundance: -; v_gene: TRBV5-6; j_gene: TRBJ2-1; CDR3aa: CASSGDLPSYNEQFF; CDR3nt: TGTGCCAGCAGCGGGGATCTACCTTCCTACAATGAGCAGTTCTTC
d_gene: -; abundance: few; v_gene: TRBV11-2; j_gene: TRBJ2-3; CDR3aa: CASSSAGYTQYF; CDR3nt: TGTGCCAGCAGCTCAGCGGGTTATACGCAGTATTTT
d_gene: TRBD2; abundance: -; v_gene: TRBV2; j_gene: TRBJ2-7; CDR3aa: CASSGLAVESYEQYF; CDR3nt: TGTGCCAGCAGTGGACTAGCAGTAGAATCCTACGAGCAGTACTTC
d_gene: -; abundance: -; v_gene: TRBV2; j_gene: TRBJ2-5; CDR3aa: CASRPLQETQYF; CDR3nt: TGTGCCAGCAGGCCCCTCCAAGAGACCCAGTACTTC
d_gene: TRBD2; abundance: -; v_gene: TRBV4-2; j_gene: TRBJ2-1; CDR3aa: CASSPILVFFGVSGSSYNEQFF; CDR3nt: TGTGCCAGCAGCCCAATCTTGGTTTTTTTCGGCGTTAGCGGGAGCTCCTACAATGAGCAGTTCTTC
d_gene: -; abundance: -; v_gene: TRBV7-8; j_gene: TRBJ2-1; CDR3aa: CASSSNSNEQFF; CDR3nt: TGTGCCAGCAGCTCGAATAGCAATGAGCAGTTCTTC
d_gene: -; abundance: many; v_gene: TRBV6-1; j_gene: TRBJ1-6; CDR3aa: CASSPFGLSPLHF; CDR3nt: TGTGCCAGCAGCCCCTTTGGTCTTTCACCCCTCCACTTT
d_gene: TRBD1; abundance: -; v_gene: TRBV19; j_gene: TRBJ1-1; CDR3aa: CASSRQGGYGAFF; CDR3nt: TGTGCCAGTAGCCGACAGGGAGGGTACGGAGCTTTCTTT
d_gene: -; abundance: few; v_gene: TRBV5-1; j_gene: TRBJ2-1; CDR3aa: CASSSMGYNEQFF; CDR3nt: TGCGCCAGCAGCTCCATGGGGTACAATGAGCAGTTCTTC
d_gene: -; abundance: few; v_gene: TRBV20-1; j_gene: TRBJ2-1; CDR3aa: CSARVLFGNEQFF; CDR3nt: TGCAGTGCTAGAGTTTTGTTCGGGAATGAGCAGTTCTTC
d_gene: -; abundance: few; v_gene: TRBV10-3; j_gene: TRBJ2-5; CDR3aa: CAISTAGTETQYF; CDR3nt: TGTGCCATCAGTACCGCAGGGACAGAGACCCAGTACTTC
d_gene: TRBD1; abundance: -; v_gene: TRBV5-6; j_gene: TRBJ1-5; CDR3aa: CASSSSGQGNQPQHF; CDR3nt: TGTGCCAGCAGCTCCTCGGGACAGGGCAATCAGCCCCAGCATTTT
d_gene: -; abundance: few; v_gene: TRBV20-1; j_gene: TRBJ1-6; CDR3aa: CSAQQGLSPLHF; CDR3nt: TGCAGTGCTCAACAGGGTCTTTCACCCCTCCACTTT
d_gene: -; abundance: few; v_gene: TRBV3-1; j_gene: TRBJ1-1; CDR3aa: CASSQANREKNTEAFF; CDR3nt: TGTGCCAGCAGCCAAGCCAACAGGGAAAAAAACACTGAAGCTTTCTTT
d_gene: -; abundance: -; v_gene: TRBV29-1; j_gene: TRBJ1-2; CDR3aa: CSAAGDSSNYGYTF; CDR3nt: TGCAGCGCGGCAGGGGACTCCTCTAACTATGGCTACACCTTC
d_gene: -; abundance: -; v_gene: TRBV20-1; j_gene: TRBJ1-1; CDR3aa: CSARGQNTEAFF; CDR3nt: TGCAGTGCTAGAGGGCAGAACACTGAAGCTTTCTTT
d_gene: -; abundance: few; v_gene: TRBV4-2; j_gene: TRBJ1-6; CDR3aa: CASSQGGRTLGDSPLHF; CDR3nt: TGTGCCAGCAGCCAAGGGGGCCGCACGTTGGGGGATTCACCCCTCCACTTT
d_gene: -; abundance: -; v_gene: TRBV20-1; j_gene: TRBJ1-4; CDR3aa: CSAEWGSDEKLFF; CDR3nt: TGCAGTGCAGAGTGGGGGAGTGATGAAAAACTGTTTTTT
d_gene: -; abundance: many; v_gene: TRBV5-1; j_gene: TRBJ1-3; CDR3aa: CASSLEGGKVGNTIYF; CDR3nt: TGCGCCAGCAGCTTGGAAGGAGGGAAGGTGGGAAACACCATATATTTT
d_gene: -; abundance: -; v_gene: TRBV7-2; j_gene: TRBJ2-5; CDR3aa: CASSLSQGSPETQYF; CDR3nt: TGTGCCAGCAGCTTGTCTCAGGGGAGCCCCGAGACCCAGTACTTC
d_gene: -; abundance: many; v_gene: TRBV7-9; j_gene: TRBJ2-3; CDR3aa: CASSSPGSTDTQYF; CDR3nt: TGTGCCAGCAGCTCCCCTGGGAGCACAGATACGCAGTATTTT